The present T cell receptor (beta chain) was sequenced within a study of Graves' ophthalmopathy and Graves' hyperthyroidism. Deletions cut 6 bases from V and 4 bases from J, with 10 bases between. Germline lookup yields CDR1 SQVTM and CDR2 ANQGSEA. This CDR3 spans 12 amino acids. Study results and limitations: Blood was where most expanded thyroid clonotypes above 0.001 frequency also turned up.

This clonotype was counted many times. Its target is unknown. CDR3 regions of TCR beta were amplified from RNA transcripts. HTBI-primed RT-PCR formed the first round, and a multiplex PCR formed the second. One entry per CDR3 protein, called by TCRdb with MiXCR from the multiplex PCR reads. The top ten clones hold roughly 7% of a sample with hundreds of thousands of distinct CDR3 sequences, about 16% of them seen once. Additional autoimmune diseases, uncontrolled infections, pregnancy or lactation disqualified patients. Around 9.9 ml of fresh blood yielded the PBMCs by density gradient. The chain is built from TRBV29-1 and TRBJ1-5, with D hard to call. Source material: peripheral blood. The TCR sequence derives from a woman aged 18-29 years with stable Graves' hyperthyroidism. CDR3 sequence: CSVGEPNQPQHF. CDR3 DNA sequence: TGCAGCGTCGGGGAGCCTAATCAGCCCCAGCATTTT.